The clone carrying this T cell receptor (beta chain) was detected a few times. Some clones are missing from TCRdb's copy, which holds only in-frame ones; the method was immunoSEQ multiplex PCR. Among around 180,000 clones listed, approximately 73% were seen once. Study members were between roughly 18 and 89 years old and lived in 24 US regions. Participants reported their clinical history, and cohort assignment relied on those reports. The data derive from a study of blood T cell repertoires in COVID-19. Study at large: Acute and convalescent COVID-19 samples came from the United States, Italy and Spain. Sources were T cells, B-cell-depleted T cells, or PBMCs; the material itself was cDNA or gDNA.

In germline, CDR1 is SGHRS, CDR2 YFSETQ. V lost 5 bases and J lost 8, with 20 bases in between. CDR3 length: 16 amino acids. The rearrangement uses TRBV5-1 and TRBJ1-6; D gene uncertain. This clonotype was sampled from a woman between 45 and 65 years old with acute COVID-19. The sample taken for sequencing was PBMCs or T cells enriched from blood (not recorded which). CDR3 sequence reads: CASSPTPRREDSPLHF. CDR3 DNA sequence: TGCGCCAGCAGTCCAACACCCCGAAGAGAGGATTCACCCCTCCACTTT.